One sample yielded the 26 T cell receptor beta chains listed below, sequenced in a study of early T cells in non-severe SARS-CoV-2 infection. One entry per CDR3 protein, called by TCRdb with MiXCR from the 5' RACE reads. The sample records 65,000 to 75,000 distinct CDR3 sequences, roughly 10% being singletons. The sequencing input was whole blood. Source of these receptors: an adult who was a healthcare worker with PCR-confirmed SARS-CoV-2 infection or an uninfected control (not recorded which).

Many counts were recorded for this clonotype. The V gene is TRBV20-1, the J gene TRBJ2-5; no clear D. This CDR3 is built from 13 residues. CDR1 and CDR2 from the germline V gene are DFQATT and SNEGSKA (reference sequence). V was shortened by 6 bases and J by 1 base, with 12 bases between the two germline ends. The chain's CDR3 is CSAGRTVQETQYF. For the CDR3, the DNA is TGCAGTGCGGGAAGGACGGTCCAAGAGACCCAGTACTTC.

This clonotype turned up a few times. The V and J genes are TRBV5-4 and TRBJ1-1; weak D call: TRBD1 (5 bases). CDR1 and CDR2 (germline): SGHNT, YYREEE (reference sequence). Trimming took 4 bases from V and 3 from J, leaving 16 bases between them. CDR3 length: 15 residues. DNA of the CDR3: TGTGCCAGCAGCGCAGTGCGGGGCAAACACACTGAAGCTTTCTTT. Translated: CASSAVRGKHTEAFF. Using reference TRBV5-4 and TRBJ1-1 for the parts outside the CDR3, the full variable domain is ETGVTQSPTHLIKTRGQQVTLRCSSQSGHNTVSWYQQALGQGPQFIFQYYREEENGRGNFPPRFSGLQFPNYSSELNVNALELDDSALYLCASSAVRGKHTEAFFGQGTRLTVV.

The V and J genes are TRBV6-6 and TRBJ2-2; a possible D gene is TRBD2 (6 bases). V lost 4 bases and J 3 bases, leaving 18 bases between the germline ends. Germline V gene lookup returns CDR1 MNHNY and CDR2 SVGAGI (reference sequence). This CDR3 comprises 17 residues. The CDR3, as DNA: TGTGCCAGCAGTTCCCCATCGGGCGGGGCGTACACCGGGGAGCTGTTTTTT. Protein product: CASSSPSGGAYTGELFF.

At least ten counts were recorded for this clonotype. The genes are TRBV6-1 and TRBJ1-4, with D perhaps TRBD1 (5 bases). The germline V and J ends were trimmed by 2 bases and 3 bases, with 7 bases remaining between them. This CDR3 spans 14 amino acids. Germline V lookup: CDR1 MNHNS, CDR2 SASEGT. CDR3 sequence reads: CASSEYRSNEKLFF. The CDR3 nucleotides are TGTGCCAGCAGTGAATACAGGTCTAATGAAAAACTGTTTTTT.

The chain carries TRBV29-1 and TRBJ2-1, with 9 bases that match TRBD2. Per the germline V gene, CDR1 is SQVTM and CDR2 is ANQGSEA. The J segment lost 8 bases and the V segment lost 3 bases, leaving 2 bases of the junction unmatched. This CDR3 is built from 12 residues. DNA of the CDR3: TGCAGCGTTGATAGCGGGGGTGATGAGCAGTTCTTC. Translated, it gives CSVDSGGDEQFF.

Ten or more counts support this clonotype. V usage is TRBV3-1 and J usage is TRBJ2-1; D gene ambiguous. The germline gives CDR1 LGHDT, CDR2 YNNKEL (reference sequence). Trimming removed 2 bases at V and 3 bases at J, with 2 bases between. This CDR3 spans 12 amino acids. Here the CDR3 DNA reads TGTGCCAGCAGCCAAAGCTACAATGAGCAGTTCTTC. Protein sequence: CASSQSYNEQFF.

This clonotype was seen more than once but under ten times. The chain joins TRBV12-3 or TRBV12-4 to TRBJ2-7; 8 bases fit TRBD1. The CDR3 sequence is 13 residues long. Trimming at V came to 4 bases and at J to 13 bases, leaving 12 bases not matched to a gene. CDR3 in amino acids: CASSSLRQGNEYF. CDR3 bases: TGTGCCAGCAGTTCCCTCAGACAGGGGAACGAATACTTC.

This clonotype was detected a few times. The chain carries TRBV20-1 and TRBJ2-5, with TRBD2 matching over 9 bases. Germline CDR1 DFQATT, CDR2 SNEGSKA (reference sequence). Trimming at V came to 3 bases and at J to 4 bases, leaving 12 bases not matched to a gene. This CDR3 region has 16 residues. Here the CDR3 DNA reads TGCAGTGCTAGGTGGGCAAGCGGGAGGTTGGCAGAGACCCAGTACTTC. Its translation is CSARWASGRLAETQYF.

There are many counts of this clonotype. The CDR3 is CAWLDSGNIQYF. In DNA form, the CDR3 reads TGTGCCTGGTTGGACTCTGGAAACATTCAGTACTTC. The chain is built from TRBV30 and TRBJ2-4; weak D call: TRBD2 (5 bases). CDR1 is GTSNPN, CDR2 SVGIG, per germline (reference sequence). V shed 5 bases and J shed 6 bases, with 11 bases lying between them. The CDR3 is made up of 12 amino acids.

This clonotype occurred many times. The rearrangement uses TRBV10-2 and TRBJ2-1; D gene unclear. This CDR3 has 15 residues. Germline-derived CDR1 and CDR2 are WSHSY and SAAADI. Trimming took off 3 bases at V and 5 bases at J, with 14 bases between the two ends. Here the CDR3 reads CASSEWQHHHNEQFF. CDR3 nucleotide sequence: TGCGCCAGCAGTGAATGGCAACACCACCACAATGAGCAGTTCTTC.

This clonotype was counted many times. The V and J genes are TRBV12-3 or TRBV12-4 and TRBJ2-1, with 7 bases aligning to TRBD2. Trimming removed 5 bases from V and 4 bases from J; junction bases left unmatched: 8. The CDR3 has 15 residues. CDR3 amino acids: CASSRGAGVYNEQFF. The CDR3 nucleotides are TGTGCCAGCAGTCGAGGGGCGGGAGTTTACAATGAGCAGTTCTTC.

This clonotype was seen a handful of times. The chain uses TRBV6-2 or TRBV6-3 and TRBJ2-1; TRBD1 aligns across 7 bases. Germline V lookup: CDR1 MNHEY, CDR2 SVGEGT. The V segment lost 7 bases and the J segment 3 bases; nucleotides outside the gene matches: 18. This CDR3 has 18 residues. CDR3 in DNA: TGTGCCAGCACCACAACTGTAGGTACGAGACAGGGCTACAATGAGCAGTTCTTC. It is translated as CASTTTVGTRQGYNEQFF.

This clonotype has a count of ten or more. The chain employs TRBV4-2 and TRBJ2-1, with 13 bases identical to TRBD2. Trimming took 4 bases from V and 3 from J; bases not matched to a gene: 6. This CDR3 region has 17 residues. CDR1 and CDR2 from the germline V gene are LGHNA and YNFKEQ. The DNA for the CDR3 is TGTGCCAGCAGCCCGGGGACTAGCGGGGCTAACTACAATGAGCAGTTCTTC. Translating it yields CASSPGTSGANYNEQFF.

CDR3 bases: TGTGCCAGCAGGCTCCGGGACAGCCTCTACGAGCAGTACTTC. Its protein is CASRLRDSLYEQYF. This chain uses TRBV28 with TRBJ2-7, with TRBD1 identical over 7 bases. The length of the CDR3 is 14 residues. CDR1 is MDHEN, CDR2 SYDVKM, per germline. The V and J ends lost 6 bases and 3 bases, in that order; junction bases with no gene match: 8.

This clonotype has at least ten counts. V gene TRBV28 combines with J gene TRBJ2-7, with D hard to call. This CDR3 has 14 amino acids. V lost 5 bases and J 3 bases, leaving 14 bases between the germline ends. CDR1 MDHEN and CDR2 SYDVKM come from the germline V gene. Written as DNA, the CDR3 is TGTGCCAGCAGTGTGAGAGGCAGAAACTACGAGCAGTACTTC. It specifies CASSVRGRNYEQYF.

In its sample, this clonotype was seen many times. J is TRBJ2-7 and V is TRBV7-9, with a weak D call TRBD2 (6 bases). Germline assignment: CDR1 SEHNR and CDR2 FQNEAQ (reference sequence). The CDR3 runs to 14 residues. Between the trimmed V and J ends, which lost 2 bases and 6 bases, there was a span of 14 bases. CDR3 in amino acids: CASSLRAGGTEQYF. CDR3 coding DNA: TGTGCCAGCAGCTTAAGGGCCGGGGGTACCGAGCAGTACTTC.

The gene calls are TRBV4-1 and TRBJ1-4; 7 nucleotides align to TRBD1. Germline lookup yields CDR1 MGHRA and CDR2 YSYEKL. The CDR3 is 15 residues long. V shed 4 bases and J 8 bases; nucleotides not matched to a gene: 10. The CDR3, as DNA: TGCGCCAGCAGCCCCCTGACAGGGTCATACGAAAAACTGTTTTTT. This translates into CASSPLTGSYEKLFF.

The sample holds many counts of this clonotype. The V gene is TRBV2, the J gene TRBJ2-7, with 13 bases identical to TRBD2. The J segment lost 9 bases and the V segment lost 6 bases, leaving 8 bases of the junction unmatched. This CDR3 comprises 14 residues. Looked up from germline, CDR1 is SNHLY and CDR2 is FYNNEI. In DNA form, the CDR3 reads TGTGCCAGCAGCCTAGGACTAGCGGGGGTCAGGCAGTACTTC. Residues: CASSLGLAGVRQYF.

This clonotype was seen ten or more times. The chain is built from TRBV6-5 and TRBJ1-6; the D gene is possibly TRBD1 (5 bases). The CDR3 sequence is 16 residues long. V lost 5 bases to trimming and J lost 2 bases, with 13 bases between them. Germline V gives CDR1 MNHEY, CDR2 SVGAGI. The CDR3 DNA is TGTGCCAGCAGTACAACCGGGACGGCCTATAATTCACCCCTCCACTTT. Its protein is CASSTTGTAYNSPLHF.

This clonotype came up many times. The J gene is TRBJ1-1, the V gene TRBV6-5; 7 nucleotides match TRBD1. Germline V lookup: CDR1 MNHEY, CDR2 SVGAGI. The CDR3 contains 15 residues. J gave up 0 bases and V 7 bases, and 8 bases lay outside the gene matches. The CDR3: CASTRTGAMNTEAFF. The CDR3 DNA follows: TGTGCCAGCACCCGGACAGGAGCAATGAACACTGAAGCTTTCTTT.

At least ten counts were recorded for this clonotype. J is TRBJ2-1 and V is TRBV25-1; 8 bases agree with TRBD2. The germline CDR1 and CDR2 sequences are MGHDK and SYGVNS. J was trimmed by 9 bases and V by 6 bases; bases with no gene match: 7. This CDR3 spans 13 amino acids. CDR3 loop: CASSAGGRGEQFF. CDR3 nucleotides: TGTGCCAGCAGCGCGGGGGGCCGGGGTGAGCAGTTCTTC. Combining the CDR3 with reference TRBV25-1 and TRBJ2-1 gives the whole variable domain EADIYQTPRYLVIGTGKKITLECSQTMGHDKMYWYQQDPGMELHLIHYSYGVNSTEKGDLSSESTVSRIRTEHFPLTLESARPSHTSQYLCASSAGGRGEQFFGPGTRLTVL.

The gene calls are TRBV7-9 and TRBJ2-4, with D perhaps matching TRBD2 (6 bases). The germline V and J ends were trimmed by 4 bases and 0 bases, with 13 bases remaining between them. The germline V gene encodes CDR1 SEHNR and CDR2 FQNEAQ (reference sequence). The CDR3 is 16 residues long. In DNA form, the CDR3 reads TGTGCCAGCAGCTCAGCTAGCGAGCTAGCCAAAAACATTCAGTACTTC. Translated, it gives CASSSASELAKNIQYF.

Written as DNA, the CDR3 is TGTGCCAGCAGTCTCGGGATTGTTGGAGAAGCTTTCTTT. Its protein product is CASSLGIVGEAFF. This rearrangement joins TRBV12-3 or TRBV12-4 to TRBJ1-1; no firm D call. The CDR3 contains 13 residues. V lost 5 bases to trimming and J lost 8 bases, with 15 bases between them.

This chain connects TRBV10-3 to TRBJ2-7, with D unclear. The length of the CDR3 is 13 residues. Germline loops: CDR1 ENHRY, CDR2 SYGVKD. Trimming pared 2 bases from V and 1 base from J, leaving 6 bases between. The chain's CDR3 is CAISEERSYEQYF. The CDR3 nucleotides are TGTGCCATCAGTGAGGAGAGGTCCTACGAGCAGTACTTC.

The V gene is TRBV3-1, the J gene TRBJ2-3; no clear D gene. The CDR3 covers 11 residues. CDR1 is LGHDT and CDR2 is YNNKEL in the germline V gene (reference sequence). Trimming shortened V by 8 bases and J by 1 base, and 4 bases separated the two germline ends. The CDR3 region has the DNA TGTGCCAGCGGGCGCACAGATACGCAGTATTTT. This sequence encodes CASGRTDTQYF.

Points on this clonotype: It is likely a read error, because the conserved phenylalanine at the end of the CDR3 is missing. This rearrangement joins TRBV27 to TRBJ2-7, with a possible D match to TRBD1 (6 bases). Germline V CDR1 and CDR2: MNHEY, SMNVEV (reference sequence). V lost 7 bases to trimming and J lost 3 bases, with 19 bases between them. This CDR3 has 15 amino acids. CDR3 sequence: CASNTTGIVVYEQYS. The CDR3 nucleotides read TGTGCCAGCAACACAACAGGGATTGTAGTCTACGAGCAGTACTCC.